A single sample gave rise to the 22 T cell receptor beta chains below, sequenced in a study of T cells in Graves' hyperthyroidism and ophthalmopathy. Amplified regions were TCR beta CDR3 sequences from RNA transcripts. Using the HTBI primer set, a first-round RT-PCR was run on the TCR CDR3. TCRdb fed the multiplex PCR reads into MiXCR, producing one record per CDR3 protein. The table includes about 250,000 distinct CDR3 sequences, 20% to 25% detected once. The sample taken for sequencing was blood. These receptors were taken from a man aged 30 to 45 with Graves' ophthalmopathy.

The chain joins TRBV7-2 to TRBJ2-7; 9 nucleotides agree with TRBD2. Per germline, CDR1 SGHTA and CDR2 FQGNSA. The CDR3 runs to 15 residues. V shed 5 bases and J 2 bases; nucleotides not matched to a gene: 7. The CDR3 region is CASSKREEKTYEQYF. Here the CDR3 DNA reads TGTGCCAGCAGCAAGCGGGAGGAAAAAACCTACGAGCAGTACTTC.

This rearrangement joins TRBV19 to TRBJ2-4, with unresolved D. CDR1 and CDR2 (germline): LNHDA, SQIVND (reference sequence). Trimming left V 10 bases short and J 3 bases short, with 10 bases between. The CDR3 is made up of 12 amino acids. CDR3 in DNA: TGTGCCACCGGACGTATCAAAAACATTCAGTACTTC. Encoded protein: CATGRIKNIQYF.

J is TRBJ1-6 and V is TRBV6-5; 12 nucleotides align to TRBD1. V lost 0 bases, J lost 9 bases, and 6 bases stayed unmatched. This CDR3 contains 17 residues. From germline, CDR1 is MNHEY and CDR2 SVGAGI. The CDR3 spells CASSYSGGQGAGSPLHF. Written as DNA, the CDR3 is TGTGCCAGCAGTTACTCCGGGGGACAGGGGGCGGGTTCACCCCTCCACTTT.

There are many counts of this clonotype. The chain employs TRBV11-2 and TRBJ2-7; TRBD2 matches 15 bases. The CDR3 totals 18 residues. The junction had 6 bases not matched to a gene; V was cut back by 3 bases and J by 0 bases. CDR1 and CDR2 from the germline V gene are SGHAT and FQNNGV. CDR3 region: CASSLYRGLAGGSYEQYF. CDR3 DNA: TGTGCCAGCAGCTTGTACAGGGGACTAGCGGGAGGCTCCTACGAGCAGTACTTC.

This clonotype was recorded at least ten times. V is TRBV18 and J is TRBJ2-3; the D gene is possibly TRBD2 (6 bases). This CDR3 contains 15 residues. Trimming shortened V by 3 bases and J by 1 base, and 11 bases separated the two germline ends. Germline V CDR1 and CDR2: KGHSH, LQKENI. Written as DNA, the CDR3 is TGTGCCAGCTCACCGGACTATCTTCGCACAGATACGCAGTATTTT. Its protein product is CASSPDYLRTDTQYF.

This clonotype was found many times. The chain has TRBV28 and TRBJ1-4, with D possibly TRBD1 on 5 matching bases. Germline V gene sequence: CDR1 MDHEN, CDR2 SYDVKM. V gave up 4 bases and J gave up 7 bases, with 16 bases separating them. The CDR3 consists of 15 residues. The CDR3 DNA follows: TGTGCCAGCAGTTCACTATACGGGGCTGGTGAAAAACTGTTTTTT. This translates into CASSSLYGAGEKLFF. The full variable domain, with the rest looked up from reference TRBV28 and TRBJ1-4, is DVKVTQSSRYLVKRTGEKVFLECVQDMDHENMFWYRQDPGLGLRLIYFSYDVKMKEKGDIPEGYSVSREKKERFSLILESASTNQTSMYLCASSSLYGAGEKLFFGSGTQLSVL.

This clonotype has a handful of counts. The chain employs TRBV27 and TRBJ2-1, with 9 nucleotides matching TRBD2. Trimming cost V 6 bases and J 4 bases; bases outside gene matches: 7. The germline V gene encodes CDR1 MNHEY and CDR2 SMNVEV (reference sequence). The length of the CDR3 is 15 residues. In DNA, the CDR3 is TGTGCCAGCAGCGGAGGGACTAGCCCTTACAATGAGCAGTTCTTC. Translated: CASSGGTSPYNEQFF.

At least ten counts were recorded for this clonotype. The V gene is TRBV5-1, the J gene TRBJ1-1; D is undetermined. The ends were cut back, 5 bases at V and 0 bases at J, with 11 bases in the middle. From germline, CDR1 is SGHRS and CDR2 YFSETQ. The CDR3 has 14 residues. The CDR3 DNA reads as TGCGCCAGCAGTGGCTTGCAGATGAACACTGAAGCTTTCTTT. Residues: CASSGLQMNTEAFF.

This clonotype was recorded a few times. The chain is built from TRBV20-1 and TRBJ2-5, with D possibly matching TRBD1 (7 bases). This CDR3 has 13 amino acids. Between the trimmed V and J ends, which lost 5 bases and 4 bases, there was a span of 14 bases. Germline V gene data show CDR1 as DFQATT and CDR2 as SNEGSKA (reference sequence). DNA of the CDR3: TGCAGTGCTGTGGAGGGGGCGCGAGAGACCCAGTACTTC. Amino acids: CSAVEGARETQYF.

In this sample, this clonotype turned up many times. V gene TRBV5-1 combines with J gene TRBJ2-7, with D unresolved. Germline CDR1 SGHRS, CDR2 YFSETQ. The V gene lost 4 bases and the J gene lost 1 base, with 12 bases spanning the gap. The CDR3 spans 14 residues. The DNA for the CDR3 is TGCGCCAGCAGCGAAAGGATCCCATCCTACGAGCAGTACTTC. It translates to CASSERIPSYEQYF.

This clonotype came up many times. The chain couples TRBV30 to TRBJ1-1; D possibly corresponds to TRBD1 (6 bases). Trimming removed 3 bases from V and 0 bases from J, with 11 bases in between. This CDR3 has 14 amino acids. Germline-derived CDR1 and CDR2 are GTSNPN and SVGIG (reference sequence). Here the CDR3 reads CAWSPGHLNTEAFF. CDR3 DNA: TGTGCCTGGAGCCCGGGACACCTGAACACTGAAGCTTTCTTT.

The chain combines TRBV18 with TRBJ2-5; 8 nucleotides match TRBD1. V lost 3 bases and J lost 2; bases outside the gene matches: 8. Germline V gene lookup returns CDR1 KGHSH and CDR2 LQKENI. The CDR3 sequence is 16 residues long. CDR3 coding DNA: TGTGCCAGCTCACCTAATACAGGGGGACCTCAAGAGACCCAGTACTTC. Translating gives CASSPNTGGPQETQYF.

This clonotype turned up a few times. The rearrangement joins TRBV6-2 or TRBV6-3 to TRBJ2-7; D perhaps matches TRBD2 (6 bases). The germline gives CDR1 MNHEY, CDR2 SVGEGT. Between the trimmed V and J ends, which lost 4 bases and 6 bases, there was a span of 19 bases. The CDR3 runs 15 residues. CDR3 loop: CASSFRETMSFEQYF. The CDR3 coding sequence is TGTGCCAGCAGTTTCCGGGAGACCATGTCTTTCGAGCAGTACTTC.

This clonotype was counted many times. This chain joins TRBV3-1 and TRBJ1-2; no reliable D call. Trimming took 5 bases from V and 0 from J, leaving 19 bases between them. The V gene's germline CDR1 is LGHDT and CDR2 YNNKEL (reference sequence). The CDR3 runs 17 residues. The CDR3 nucleotides are TGTGCCAGCAGCGAACAAAGCGGGATCGGGGCTAACTATGGCTACACCTTC. It encodes CASSEQSGIGANYGYTF.

This clonotype appeared many times. J is TRBJ1-5 and V is TRBV4-1, with unresolved D. V lost 0 bases to trimming and J lost 6 bases, with 6 bases between them. The CDR3 loop spans 13 amino acids. The germline CDR1 and CDR2 sequences are MGHRA and YSYEKL. CDR3 in amino acids: CASSQDSSQPQHF. The CDR3 DNA is TGCGCCAGCAGCCAAGATTCAAGTCAGCCCCAGCATTTT.

This sequence joins TRBV11-1 and TRBJ2-7, with D unresolved. V gave up 9 bases and J gave up 3 bases, with 21 bases separating them. Germline loops: CDR1 SGHAT, CDR2 FQDESV (reference sequence). The CDR3 is 15 residues long. The chain's CDR3 is CASSIAPDHFYEQYF. The CDR3 DNA is TGTGCCAGTAGTATAGCCCCGGACCACTTCTACGAGCAGTACTTC.

The V call is TRBV20-1, the J call TRBJ1-6, with D unclear. The CDR3 is 16 amino acids. V gave up 0 bases and J gave up 6 bases, with 15 bases separating them. Germline assignment: CDR1 DFQATT and CDR2 SNEGSKA (reference sequence). The DNA of the CDR3 is TGCAGTGCTAGAGATCTGTCCGAAACGACTAATTCACCCCTCCACTTT. Amino acids: CSARDLSETTNSPLHF.

This clonotype has only a few counts. The rearrangement uses TRBV2 and TRBJ1-1; no firm D call. Germline CDR1 SNHLY, CDR2 FYNNEI. V dropped 4 bases and J dropped 6 bases, with 6 bases sitting between them. This CDR3 region has 11 residues. The CDR3 sequence is CASSGHSEAFF. CDR3 nucleotides: TGTGCCAGCAGTGGTCATTCTGAAGCTTTCTTT. Full variable domain (remainder filled in from reference TRBV2 and TRBJ1-1): EPEVTQTPSHQVTQMGQEVILRCVPISNHLYFYWYRQILGQKVEFLVSFYNNEISEKSEIFDDQFSVERPDGSNFTLKIRSTKLEDSAMYFCASSGHSEAFFGQGTRLTVV.

The chain links TRBV27 to TRBJ2-5; TRBD2 aligns across 15 bases. The CDR3 totals 17 residues. Trimming cost V 5 bases and J 5 bases; bases outside gene matches: 9. Germline V gene sequence: CDR1 MNHEY, CDR2 SMNVEV (reference sequence). The CDR3 region has the DNA TGTGCCAGCAGTACCTGGACTAGCGGGAGGGCGGGGGAGACCCAGTACTTC. This sequence encodes CASSTWTSGRAGETQYF.

The rearrangement joins TRBV20-1 to TRBJ2-4; D may correspond to TRBD1 or TRBD2 (5 bases each). From germline, CDR1 is DFQATT and CDR2 SNEGSKA (reference sequence). The germline V and J ends were trimmed by 3 bases and 8 bases, with 20 bases remaining between them. This CDR3 comprises 15 residues. As DNA, the CDR3 is TGCAGTGCTAGCCCCGGGACCCTCCGTTTGGACATTCAGTACTTC. Translating gives CSASPGTLRLDIQYF.

The chain is built from TRBV5-5 and TRBJ2-1; TRBD2 matches at 9 bases. V gave up 2 bases and J gave up 15 bases; unmatched junction bases: 15. This CDR3 has 15 residues. Germline V gene lookup returns CDR1 SGHKS and CDR2 YYEKEE (reference sequence). CDR3 loop: CASSFTISLAGVGFF. CDR3 in DNA: TGTGCCAGCAGCTTCACCATTAGTTTAGCGGGAGTTGGGTTCTTC.

This clonotype was seen a few times. The chain links TRBV18 to TRBJ2-7, with D possibly being TRBD1 (6 bases). The germline V gene encodes CDR1 KGHSH and CDR2 LQKENI. V was shortened by 6 bases and J by 6 bases, with 15 bases between the two germline ends. The CDR3 is made up of 13 amino acids. The DNA for the CDR3 is TGTGCCAGCTCGCCGAACAGGGATTCCGAGCAGTACTTC. This encodes CASSPNRDSEQYF.